These T cell receptor beta chains were read from a single sample in a study of blood T cell repertoires in COVID-19. Clones were read by immunoSEQ multiplex PCR, and TCRdb kept only the in-frame ones, dropping some. The table lists 120,000 to 150,000 clones, around four fifths of them singletons, with approximately 2.7% in the top ten. The specimen sequenced was peripheral blood. The receptors originated from a middle-aged woman with active or convalescent COVID-19. CDR3s include the opening cysteine and the closing phenylalanine or tryptophan. Each record gives: V gene, clone size, J gene, D gene, CDR3 protein, CDR3 DNA. A D gene is named only where the DNA matches it firmly. A row's size may be missing; if present it is once, few, many or a size class.

TRBV20-1	NA	TRBJ2-1	TRBD2	CSKLAGGLQFF	TGCAGCAAATTAGCGGGAGGGTTACAGTTCTTC
TRBV14	NA	TRBJ1-6	NA	CASSQAGGRGNSPLHF	TGTGCCAGCAGCCAAGCGGGCGGAAGGGGTAATTCACCCCTCCACTTT
TRBV30	NA	TRBJ2-7	NA	CAWSVSPGEQYF	TGTGCCTGGAGTGTTAGCCCCGGCGAGCAGTACTTC
TRBV3-1/TRBV3-2	NA	TRBJ2-3	NA	CASSQWDLRALF	TGTGCCAGCAGCCAATGGGACTTACGGGCCCTCTTT
TRBV3-1/TRBV3-2	NA	TRBJ2-5	TRBD2	CASSPRTTRGETQYF	TGTGCCAGCAGCCCCCGGACAACGCGGGGGGAGACCCAGTACTTC
TRBV5-1	few	TRBJ2-7	TRBD2	CASSSGGGYYEQYF	TGCGCCAGCAGCTCGGGAGGCGGATACTACGAGCAGTACTTC
TRBV5-1	NA	TRBJ1-3	TRBD1	CASSLGGQSSGNTIYF	TGCGCCAGCAGCTTGGGGGGACAGAGCTCTGGAAACACCATATATTTT
TRBV7-4	NA	TRBJ1-2	NA	CASSHNRVGGIRNYGYTF	TGTGCCAGCAGCCACAACAGGGTTGGGGGAATTAGGAACTATGGCTACACCTTC
TRBV6-2/TRBV6-3	NA	TRBJ1-6	NA	CASSYSMGRGGSPLHF	TGTGCCAGCAGTTACTCGATGGGCAGGGGTGGCTCACCCCTCCACTTT
TRBV19	NA	TRBJ1-1	NA	CASSRDRNTEAFF	TGTGCCAGTAGCCGCGACAGGAACACTGAAGCTTTCTTT
TRBV19	NA	TRBJ2-2	TRBD1	CASSTRGRKELFF	TGTGCCAGTAGTACGAGGGGGCGCAAGGAGCTGTTTTTT
TRBV5-6	NA	TRBJ1-3	NA	CASSLAGGPLSGNTIYF	TGTGCCAGCAGCTTGGCGGGGGGGCCCCTCTCTGGAAACACCATATATTTT
TRBV6-2/TRBV6-3	NA	TRBJ2-2	TRBD1	CASSRRDRVGFGELFF	TGTGCCAGCAGCCGCCGGGACAGGGTAGGATTCGGGGAGCTGTTTTTT
TRBV7-9	NA	TRBJ1-3	TRBD1	CASSPYWTGAGNTIYF	TGTGCCAGCAGCCCCTACTGGACAGGGGCTGGAAACACCATATATTTT
TRBV3-1/TRBV3-2	NA	TRBJ1-2	NA	CASSQGAGEGYGYTF	TGTGCCAGCAGCCAAGGGGCAGGGGAGGGGTATGGCTACACCTTC
TRBV28	NA	TRBJ1-4	TRBD1	CASSSPTGGETNEKLFF	TGTGCCAGCAGTTCCCCAACAGGGGGCGAAACTAATGAAAAACTGTTTTTT
TRBV7-7	NA	TRBJ2-2	TRBD2	CASSLQAGGAGELFF	TGTGCCAGCAGCTTACAAGCGGGAGGGGCCGGGGAGCTGTTTTTT